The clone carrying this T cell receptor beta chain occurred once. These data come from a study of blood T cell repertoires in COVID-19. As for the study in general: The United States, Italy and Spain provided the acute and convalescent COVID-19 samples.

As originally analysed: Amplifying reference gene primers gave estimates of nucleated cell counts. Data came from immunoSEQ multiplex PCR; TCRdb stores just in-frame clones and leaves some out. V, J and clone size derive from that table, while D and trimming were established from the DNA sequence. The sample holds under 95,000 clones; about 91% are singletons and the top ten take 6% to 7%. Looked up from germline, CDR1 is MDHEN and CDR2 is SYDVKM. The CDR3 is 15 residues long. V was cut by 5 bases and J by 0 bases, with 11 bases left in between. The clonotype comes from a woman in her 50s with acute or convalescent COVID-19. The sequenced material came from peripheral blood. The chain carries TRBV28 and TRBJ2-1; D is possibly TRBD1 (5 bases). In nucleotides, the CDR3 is TGTGCCAGCAGTAGAGACAGAAGCTCCTACAATGAGCAGTTCTTC. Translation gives CASSRDRSSYNEQFF.